The next 8 T cell receptor beta chains were all read from a single sample in a study of monozygotic twins with inflammatory bowel disease. TCRdb re-called the 5' RACE reads and shows each CDR3 protein once, DNA omitted. Seen in this sample are fewer than 400,000 distinct CDR3 sequences; the ten most common clones hold roughly 5.8%. Sequenced material: blood. These receptors all stem from a human donor with ulcerative colitis or Crohn's disease, or a healthy co-twin of an affected twin (not recorded which).

The chain employs TRBV5-1 and TRBJ2-7; TCRdb's assignment of TRBD2 cannot be checked, as there is no DNA. CDR1 and CDR2 (germline): SGHRS, YFSETQ. The length of the CDR3 is 15 residues. The CDR3: CASSLVGTSENEQYF. Complete variable domain (other parts from reference TRBV5-1 and TRBJ2-7): KAGVTQTPRYLIKTRGQQVTLSCSPISGHRSVSWYQQTPGQGLQFLFEYFSETQRNKGNFPGRFSGRQFSNSRSEMNVSTLELGDSALYLCASSLVGTSENEQYFGPGTRLTVT.

The chain couples TRBV20-1 to TRBJ2-7; lacking DNA, the TRBD1 call made by TCRdb goes unchecked. Looked up from germline, CDR1 is DFQATT and CDR2 is SNEGSKA (reference sequence). The CDR3 consists of 13 residues. The CDR3 reads CSARPGGSYEQYF.

V is TRBV6-4 and J is TRBJ2-1; TCRdb calls TRBD2, which cannot be checked without DNA. The CDR3 is 15 amino acids. The germline V gene encodes CDR1 MRHNA and CDR2 SNTAGT. The CDR3: CASSGTSGPYNEQFF.

This sequence joins TRBV6-2 or TRBV6-3 and TRBJ2-1; TCRdb indicates TRBD2, and absent DNA this call remains unverified. The germline CDR1 and CDR2 sequences are MNHEY and SVGEGT. The CDR3 extends over 12 amino acids. The CDR3 loop reads CASSQGEGEQFF.

This chain's CDR3 is CASSVVQGTEAFF. The V and J genes are TRBV9 and TRBJ1-1. The CDR3 spans 13 residues. Looked up from germline, CDR1 is SGDLS and CDR2 is YYNGEE.

The rearrangement joins TRBV7-3 to TRBJ2-2; with no DNA, the TCRdb D assignment of TRBD2 cannot be verified. CDR1 and CDR2 from the germline V gene are SGHTA and FQGTGA. The CDR3 is 16 residues long. The chain's CDR3 is CASSLTASGGTGELFF.

The J gene is TRBJ2-7, the V gene TRBV6-5; absent DNA, TCRdb's TRBD1 call cannot be checked. The CDR3 runs 13 residues. Germline assignment: CDR1 MNHEY and CDR2 SVGAGI. CDR3 sequence: CATGGYRSYEQYF.

The chain is built from TRBV5-1 and TRBJ2-3; TCRdb's D gene call, TRBD2, goes unchecked for lack of DNA. The V gene's germline CDR1 is SGHRS and CDR2 YFSETQ. The CDR3 has 14 amino acids. This chain's CDR3 is CASSQDSSTDTQYF.